This T cell receptor beta chain was profiled in a study of T cell repertoires in cytomegalovirus infection. The overall study: Researchers turned to recently identified HLA-C-restricted CMV epitopes as well as well-studied HLA-B-restricted ones. Public TCR beta signatures provided an indication of both CMV infection and a matching HLA type. Findings and limits, study-wide: In two of eight donors, the top clonotype was HLA-C-restricted CMV-specific.

This CDR3 spans 14 amino acids. V was trimmed by 4 bases and J by 4 bases, leaving 13 bases between them. Germline V gene sequence: CDR1 MDHEN, CDR2 SYDVKM. TCRdb re-analysed the reads in MiXCR, keeping a single row per CDR3 protein. The data hold about 480,000 distinct CDR3 sequences, with 25% to 35% observed a single time. This clonotype was counted only a few times. Its antigen is unknown. Sequenced material: cultured PBMCs, taken from culture after CMV antigen stimulation. The chain employs TRBV28 and TRBJ1-2, with D unclear. The clonotype was recovered from a human donor in good health (CMV status not recorded). Some clones in this sample may be carry-over from other donors' samples. The CDR3 here is CASSYVGPGYGYTF. CDR3 DNA: TGTGCCAGCAGTTACGTCGGCCCCGGCTATGGCTACACCTTC.